Presented here are 2 T cell receptor beta chains from one specimen sequenced in a study of CD8 T cells in ankylosing spondylitis. No cognate antigen is known for these TCRs. TCRdb independently ran MiXCR on the 5' RACE reads; one entry per CDR3 protein. The data contain about 500,000 distinct CDR3 sequences, 5.3% of them singletons. Findings of the study overall: Ankylosing spondylitis blood seemed to carry a telltale TCR beta motif made of fewer than 10 highly homologous variants.

The sequencing sample was made of blood, either unsorted or a sorted T cell fraction (not recorded which). These receptor sequences come from a male donor with ankylosing spondylitis.

The sample holds many counts of this clonotype. The chain uses TRBV5-1 and TRBJ1-2; tentative D call: TRBD1 (5 bases). The V end was cut by 2 bases, the J end by 8 bases, with 16 bases between. Germline assignment: CDR1 SGHRS and CDR2 YFSETQ. The CDR3 runs 14 residues. CDR3 residues: CASSFRDGRGGYTF. CDR3 DNA sequence: TGCGCCAGCAGCTTCCGGGACGGAAGAGGAGGCTACACCTTC.

There are many counts of this clonotype. The chain uses TRBV27 and TRBJ2-1; D is ambiguous. CDR3 size: 16 residues. The germline gives CDR1 MNHEY, CDR2 SMNVEV (reference sequence). Trimming took off 2 bases at V and 0 bases at J, with 11 bases between the two ends. CDR3 loop: CASSLEVLSSYNEQFF. In nucleotides, the CDR3 is TGTGCCAGCAGTTTAGAGGTGCTAAGCTCCTACAATGAGCAGTTCTTC.